This record looks at one TCR beta chain sequence and its context. There is no known antigen for this receptor. Base qualities are missing; no much larger clone stands one base away. Germline trimming: 4 bases from V, 6 bases from J; junction bases outside gene matches: 6. CDR1 and CDR2, per the germline V gene, are KGHSH and LQKENI. There are 14 amino acids in the CDR3, from cysteine to phenylalanine inclusive. Here the CDR3 DNA is all that survives: 42 bases in frame from base 1. The CDR3 regions of human TCRbeta chains were subjected to immunosequencing. On the authors' methods: Repertoire TCRs were matched against a reference library of SARS-CoV-2-specific TCRs generated with the MIRA antigen-specificity platform. Breadth was defined as the fraction of unique TCRs that were SARS-CoV-2-associated. Depth was defined as the fraction of total T cells that were SARS-CoV-2-associated. Each spike-specific TCR was assigned to its reactive spike region and to a CD4 or CD8 class using the MIRA data. Log10-transformed breadth and depth values were compared by one-way ANOVA with Sidak's multiple comparisons tests. TCRdb obtained this table from immuneACCESS and retained in-frame rearrangements with V and J assigned. These tables miss some clones; where compared with another copy, unresolved V genes account for less than half of the shortfall, and the remainder is unexplained. That table is the source of V, J and clone size, and D and trimming were worked out from the DNA. The sample data list over 120,000 clones, and around 89% of these were observed just once. The ten most abundant clones make up approximately 1.5% of the sample.

The time point label here, explained by the study, means: baseline before first vaccination. Vaccinee samples came from UK trials COV001 and COV002, including a single-blind randomized controlled phase 2/3 trial of AZD1222 (ChAdOx1 nCoV-19) in healthy adults. For TCRbeta chain sequencing, PBMC samples were collected from trial participants at day 0 and at day 28 after the second dose. The data belong to a study of T cell responses to AZD1222 COVID-19 vaccine (dated by TCRdb to about 2021). As for the study more broadly: AZD1222 recipients with second doses at about 4 weeks or about 12 weeks were pooled, because spike-specific TCR depth and breadth did not differ between schedules. A total of around 240 trial participants underwent TCR sequencing, of whom approximately 200 had received two doses of AZD1222 and about 25 had received two doses of the MenACWY control vaccine. Enrollment into the trials was organized by age into subgroups of 18-55, 56-69 and 70-plus years, and those subgroups contained about 160, 30 and 59 TCR-sequenced participants, respectively.

Findings and caveats that apply to the study as a whole: The 56-69-year group was small, and its depth increase did not reach significance, likely because of low power. Vaccine-associated CD4 TCRs spanned the whole spike protein, with dominant responses in regions 160-218 and 743-854. Participants were mostly white British, with more females than males. The authors suggested clonal diversity may have been underestimated. Because no samples from the day 14 peak response were available, repertoires could be characterized only after the peak T cell response. Conclusions about previously exposed vaccinees were limited because only six or seven AZD1222 recipients were SARS-CoV-2 seropositive at baseline. After two AZD1222 doses, both the breadth and the depth of spike-specific TCRs were significantly higher than at day 0 and than in MenACWY recipients. Reportedly, close to half of the unique spike-specific TCRs recognized epitopes lying outside the regions that are mutated in the B.1.351 and B.1.1.7 variants.

The V and J segments used are TRBV18 and TRBJ1-1; TRBD1 matches 9 bases in the middle. This sample comprised peripheral blood, obtained on day 0 of AZD1222 vaccination. The clonotype was recovered from an adult in good health. This receptor has the CDR3 CASSRDRAVAEAFF. The DNA sequence is given as TGTGCCAGCTCACGGGACAGGGCTGTGGCTGAAGCTTTCTTT.